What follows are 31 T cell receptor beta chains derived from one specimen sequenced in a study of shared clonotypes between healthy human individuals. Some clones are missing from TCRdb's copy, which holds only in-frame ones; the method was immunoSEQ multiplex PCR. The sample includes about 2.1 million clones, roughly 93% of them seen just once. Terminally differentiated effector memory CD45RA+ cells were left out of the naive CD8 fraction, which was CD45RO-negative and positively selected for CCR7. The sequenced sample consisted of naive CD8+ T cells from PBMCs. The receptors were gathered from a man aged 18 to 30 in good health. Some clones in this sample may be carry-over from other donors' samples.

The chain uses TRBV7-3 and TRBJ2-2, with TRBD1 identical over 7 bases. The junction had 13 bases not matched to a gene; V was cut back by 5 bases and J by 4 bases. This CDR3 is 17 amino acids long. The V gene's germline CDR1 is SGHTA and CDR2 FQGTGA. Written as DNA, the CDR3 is TGTGCCAGCAGCCGCCACTCTACAGGGGCAGTCACCGGGGAGCTGTTTTTT. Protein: CASSRHSTGAVTGELFF.

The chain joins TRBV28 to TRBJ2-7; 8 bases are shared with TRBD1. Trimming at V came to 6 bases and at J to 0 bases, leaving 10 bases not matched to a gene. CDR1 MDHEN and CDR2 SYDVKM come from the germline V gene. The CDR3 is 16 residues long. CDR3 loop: CASSPTWDRSSYEQYF. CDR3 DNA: TGTGCCAGCAGCCCTACGTGGGACAGGAGCTCCTACGAGCAGTACTTC.

The CDR3 sequence: CASSGRDSPGEKLFF. The CDR3 nucleotides are TGTGCCAGCAGCGGGCGGGACAGCCCCGGGGAAAAACTGTTTTTT. This chain links TRBV9 with TRBJ1-4, with 7 bases fitting TRBD1. The V and J ends lost 3 bases and 8 bases, in that order; junction bases with no gene match: 10. The CDR3 consists of 15 residues. Germline V CDR1 and CDR2: SGDLS, YYNGEE. Filled out from reference TRBV9 and TRBJ1-4, the complete variable domain reads DSGVTQTPKHLITATGQRVTLRCSPRSGDLSVYWYQQSLDQGLQFLIQYYNGEERAKGNILERFSAQQFPDLHSELNLSSLELGDSALYFCASSGRDSPGEKLFFGSGTQLSVL.

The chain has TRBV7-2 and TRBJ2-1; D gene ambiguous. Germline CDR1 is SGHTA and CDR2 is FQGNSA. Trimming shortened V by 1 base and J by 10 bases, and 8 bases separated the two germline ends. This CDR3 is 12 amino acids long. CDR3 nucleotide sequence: TGTGCCAGCAGCTTAGACGGGCTAGAGCAGTTCTTC. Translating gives CASSLDGLEQFF.

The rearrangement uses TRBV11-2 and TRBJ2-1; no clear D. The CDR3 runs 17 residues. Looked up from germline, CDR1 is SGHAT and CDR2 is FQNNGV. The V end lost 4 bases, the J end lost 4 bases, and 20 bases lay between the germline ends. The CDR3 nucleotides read TGTGCCAGCAGCTGGGTGAAATGGAGTTACAGTTACAATGAGCAGTTCTTC. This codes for CASSWVKWSYSYNEQFF.

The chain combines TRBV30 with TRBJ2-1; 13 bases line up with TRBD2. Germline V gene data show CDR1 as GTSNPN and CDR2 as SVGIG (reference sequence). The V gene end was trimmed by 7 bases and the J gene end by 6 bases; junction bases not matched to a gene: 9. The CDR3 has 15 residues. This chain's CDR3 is CASELAGGLGNEQFF. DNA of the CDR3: TGTGCCTCAGAACTAGCGGGAGGGCTGGGCAATGAGCAGTTCTTC.

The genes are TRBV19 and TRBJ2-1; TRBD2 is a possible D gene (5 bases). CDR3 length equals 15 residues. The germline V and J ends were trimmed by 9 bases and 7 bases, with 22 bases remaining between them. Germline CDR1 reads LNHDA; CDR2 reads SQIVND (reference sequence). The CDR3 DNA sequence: TGTGCCAGCAGAAACGGTGCTAGCTTCTATAATGAGCAGTTCTTC. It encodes CASRNGASFYNEQFF. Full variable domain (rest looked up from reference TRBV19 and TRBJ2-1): DGGITQSPKYLFRKEGQNVTLSCEQNLNHDAMYWYRQDPGQGLRLIYYSQIVNDFQKGDIAEGYSVSREKKESFPLTVTSAQKNPTAFYLCASRNGASFYNEQFFGPGTRLTVL.

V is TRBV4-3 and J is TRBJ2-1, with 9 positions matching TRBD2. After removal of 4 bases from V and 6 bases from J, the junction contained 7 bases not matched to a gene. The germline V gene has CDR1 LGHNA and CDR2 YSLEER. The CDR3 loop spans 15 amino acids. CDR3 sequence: CASSPGLARGNEQFF. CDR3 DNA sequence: TGCGCCAGCAGCCCAGGACTAGCGAGAGGCAATGAGCAGTTCTTC.

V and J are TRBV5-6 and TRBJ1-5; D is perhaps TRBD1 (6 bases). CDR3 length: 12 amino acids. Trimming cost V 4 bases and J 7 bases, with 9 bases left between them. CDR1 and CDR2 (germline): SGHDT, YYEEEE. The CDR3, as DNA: TGTGCCAGCAGCCTGGGGACACAGCCCCAGCATTTT. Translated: CASSLGTQPQHF. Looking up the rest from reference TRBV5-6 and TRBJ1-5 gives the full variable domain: DAGVTQSPTHLIKTRGQQVTLRCSPKSGHDTVSWYQQALGQGPQFIFQYYEEEERQRGNFPDRFSGHQFPNYSSELNVNALLLGDSALYLCASSLGTQPQHFGDGTRLSIL.

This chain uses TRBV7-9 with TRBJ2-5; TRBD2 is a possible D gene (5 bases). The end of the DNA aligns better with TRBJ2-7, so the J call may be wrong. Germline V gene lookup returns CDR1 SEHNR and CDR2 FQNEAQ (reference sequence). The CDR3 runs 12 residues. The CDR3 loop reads CASSVGVYEQYF. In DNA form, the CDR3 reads TGTGCCAGCAGCGTCGGGGTTTACGAGCAGTACTTC.

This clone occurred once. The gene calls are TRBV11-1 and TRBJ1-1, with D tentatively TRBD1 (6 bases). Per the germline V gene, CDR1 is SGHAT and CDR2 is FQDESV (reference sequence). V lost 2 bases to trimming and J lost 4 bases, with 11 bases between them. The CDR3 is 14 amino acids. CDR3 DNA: TGTGCCAGCAGCTTAAACGAGGGGGGCACTGAAGCTTTCTTT. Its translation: CASSLNEGGTEAFF.

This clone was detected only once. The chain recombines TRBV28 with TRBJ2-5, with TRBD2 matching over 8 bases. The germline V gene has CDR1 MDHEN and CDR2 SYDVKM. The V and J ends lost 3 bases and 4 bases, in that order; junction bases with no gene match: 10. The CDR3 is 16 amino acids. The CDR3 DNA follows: TGTGCCAGCAGTTTCCGCGGGTCTACTAGCGGAGAGACCCAGTACTTC. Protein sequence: CASSFRGSTSGETQYF.

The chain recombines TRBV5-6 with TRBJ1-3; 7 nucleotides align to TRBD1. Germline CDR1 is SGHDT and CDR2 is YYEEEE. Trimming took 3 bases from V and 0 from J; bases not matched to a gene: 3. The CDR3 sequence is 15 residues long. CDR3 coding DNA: TGTGCCAGCAGCTGGGACAGCGACTCTGGAAACACCATATATTTT. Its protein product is CASSWDSDSGNTIYF.

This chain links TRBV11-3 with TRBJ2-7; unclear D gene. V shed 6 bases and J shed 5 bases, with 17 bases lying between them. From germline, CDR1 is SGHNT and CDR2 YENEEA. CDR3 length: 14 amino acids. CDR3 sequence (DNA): TGTGCCAGCAGTTCACACGGTTCTCCCCACGAGCAGTACTTC. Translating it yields CASSSHGSPHEQYF.

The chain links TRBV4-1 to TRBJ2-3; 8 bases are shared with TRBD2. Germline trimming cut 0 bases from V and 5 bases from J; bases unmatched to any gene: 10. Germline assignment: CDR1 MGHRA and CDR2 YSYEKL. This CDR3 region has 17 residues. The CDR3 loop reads CASSQDREREKVDTQYF. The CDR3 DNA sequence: TGCGCCAGCAGCCAAGATAGGGAGCGGGAGAAGGTAGATACGCAGTATTTT.

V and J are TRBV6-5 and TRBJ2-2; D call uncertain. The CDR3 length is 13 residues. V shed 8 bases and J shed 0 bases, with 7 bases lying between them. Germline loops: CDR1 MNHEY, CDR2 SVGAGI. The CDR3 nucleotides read TGTGCCAGCTCACCCACGAACACCGGGGAGCTGTTTTTT. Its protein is CASSPTNTGELFF.

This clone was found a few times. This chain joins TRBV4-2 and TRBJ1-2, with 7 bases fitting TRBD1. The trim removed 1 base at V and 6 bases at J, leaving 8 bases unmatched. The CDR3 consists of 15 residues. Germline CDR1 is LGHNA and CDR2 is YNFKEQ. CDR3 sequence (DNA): TGTGCCAGCAGCCAAGGGAGACAGGGTCTGGATGGCTACACCTTC. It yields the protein CASSQGRQGLDGYTF.

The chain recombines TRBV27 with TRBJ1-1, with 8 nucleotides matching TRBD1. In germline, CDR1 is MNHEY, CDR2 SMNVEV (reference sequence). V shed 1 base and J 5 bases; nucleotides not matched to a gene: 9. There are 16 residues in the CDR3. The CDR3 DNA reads TGTGCCAGCAGTTTATTGTGGGACAGGCTTGGAACTGAAGCTTTCTTT. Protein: CASSLLWDRLGTEAFF.

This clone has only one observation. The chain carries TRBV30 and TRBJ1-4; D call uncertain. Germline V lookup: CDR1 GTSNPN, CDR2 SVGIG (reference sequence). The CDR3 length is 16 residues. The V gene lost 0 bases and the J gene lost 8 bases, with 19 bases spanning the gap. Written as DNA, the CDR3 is TGTGCCTGGAGTGTAGAATGGGAGCGAGTAGGCGAAAAACTGTTTTTT. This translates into CAWSVEWERVGEKLFF.

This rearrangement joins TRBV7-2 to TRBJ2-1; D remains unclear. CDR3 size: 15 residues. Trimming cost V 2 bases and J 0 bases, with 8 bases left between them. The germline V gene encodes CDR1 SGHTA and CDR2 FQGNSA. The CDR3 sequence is CASSLHPSSYNEQFF. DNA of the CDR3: TGTGCCAGCAGCTTACACCCCAGCTCCTACAATGAGCAGTTCTTC.

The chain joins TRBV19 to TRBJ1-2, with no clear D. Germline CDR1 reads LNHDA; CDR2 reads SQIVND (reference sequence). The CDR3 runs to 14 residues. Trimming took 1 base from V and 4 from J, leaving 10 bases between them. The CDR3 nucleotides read TGTGCCAGTAGTATAGTCGGACCCTCCTATGGCTACACCTTC. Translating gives CASSIVGPSYGYTF.

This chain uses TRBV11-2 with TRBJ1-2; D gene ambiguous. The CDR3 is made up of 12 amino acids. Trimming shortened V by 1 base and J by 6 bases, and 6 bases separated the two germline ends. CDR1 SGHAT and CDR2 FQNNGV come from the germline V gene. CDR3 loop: CASSLGPDGYTF. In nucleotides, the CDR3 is TGTGCCAGCAGCTTAGGTCCAGATGGCTACACCTTC. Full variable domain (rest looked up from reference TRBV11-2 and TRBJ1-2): EAGVAQSPRYKIIEKRQSVAFWCNPISGHATLYWYQQILGQGPKLLIQFQNNGVVDDSQLPKDRFSAERLKGVDSTLKIQPAKLEDSAVYLCASSLGPDGYTFGSGTRLTVV.

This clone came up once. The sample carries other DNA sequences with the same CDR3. The CDR3 reads CASSEGRLSNQPQHF. The CDR3 region has the DNA TGTGCCAGCAGTGAGGGCCGTCTAAGCAATCAGCCCCAGCATTTT. The chain carries TRBV6-1 and TRBJ1-5; no definite D call. The CDR3 runs to 15 residues. Trimming cost V 3 bases and J 1 base, with 10 bases left between them. Germline V CDR1 and CDR2: MNHNS, SASEGT.

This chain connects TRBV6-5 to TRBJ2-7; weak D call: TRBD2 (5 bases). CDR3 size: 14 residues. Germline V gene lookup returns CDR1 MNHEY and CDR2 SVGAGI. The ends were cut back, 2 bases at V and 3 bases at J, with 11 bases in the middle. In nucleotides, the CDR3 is TGTGCCAGCAGTTACCGGGAAACCCTCTACGAGCAGTACTTC. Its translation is CASSYRETLYEQYF.

The CDR3 bases are TGCGCCAGCAGCCGGGGAGGGCGGGAGTTCGCAGATACGCAGTATTTT. Residues: CASSRGGREFADTQYF. The V and J genes are TRBV4-3 and TRBJ2-3; 7 bases align to TRBD2. From germline, CDR1 is LGHNA and CDR2 YSLEER. The junction had 11 bases not matched to a gene; V was cut back by 4 bases and J by 4 bases. This CDR3 has 16 amino acids.

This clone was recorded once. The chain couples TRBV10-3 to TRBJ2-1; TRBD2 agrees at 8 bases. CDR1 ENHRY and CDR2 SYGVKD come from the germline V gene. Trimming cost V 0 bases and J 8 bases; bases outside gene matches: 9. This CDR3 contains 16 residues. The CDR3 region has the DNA TGTGCCATCAGTGAGTCGACGGGAGGGCCTTTAGATGAGCAGTTCTTC. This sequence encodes CAISESTGGPLDEQFF.

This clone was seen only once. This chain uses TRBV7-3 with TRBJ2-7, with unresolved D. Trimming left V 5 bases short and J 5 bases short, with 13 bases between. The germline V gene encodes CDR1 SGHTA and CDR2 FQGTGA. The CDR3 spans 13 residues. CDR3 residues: CASSPRPSHEQYF. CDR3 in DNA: TGTGCCAGCAGCCCCCGTCCAAGTCACGAGCAGTACTTC.

The CDR3 reads CSVDVMGWPNRAFF. In nucleotides, the CDR3 is TGCAGCGTTGACGTCATGGGGTGGCCGAATCGGGCTTTCTTT. The chain combines TRBV29-1 with TRBJ1-1, with D unclear. Trimming shortened V by 3 bases and J by 11 bases, and 22 bases separated the two germline ends. Germline values: CDR1 SQVTM, CDR2 ANQGSEA. CDR3 length equals 14 residues.

DNA for the CDR3: TGTGCCAGCAGTCCCCCCTGGAAGAACAGCCGAGGGCATTTT. Its translation: CASSPPWKNSRGHF. The V and J genes are TRBV28 and TRBJ1-5; D gene ambiguous. The CDR3 has 14 amino acids. Germline V gives CDR1 MDHEN, CDR2 SYDVKM. V was shortened by 5 bases and J by 15 bases, with 23 bases between the two germline ends.

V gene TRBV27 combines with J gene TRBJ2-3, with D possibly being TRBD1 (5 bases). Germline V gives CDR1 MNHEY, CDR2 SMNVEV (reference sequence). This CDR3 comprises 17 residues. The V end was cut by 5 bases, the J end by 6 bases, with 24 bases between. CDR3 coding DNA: TGTGCCAGCAGTGGAAGAAAGACAGCGCCCCACGCGGATACGCAGTATTTT. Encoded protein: CASSGRKTAPHADTQYF.

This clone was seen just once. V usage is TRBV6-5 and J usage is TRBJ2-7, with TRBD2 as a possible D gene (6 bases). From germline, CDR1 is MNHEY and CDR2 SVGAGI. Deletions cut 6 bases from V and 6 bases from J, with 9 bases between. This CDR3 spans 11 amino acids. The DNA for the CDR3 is TGTGCCAGCAGATACGGGAGCGAGCAGTACTTC. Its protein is CASRYGSEQYF.